The 16 T cell receptor beta chains in this list originate from one sample, sequenced in a study of T cell repertoires in cytomegalovirus infection (dated by TCRdb to between 2019 and 2020). Sequenced using an Illumina HiSeq 1500. TCRdb trimmed public reads at Q25 via fastp, called clones via MiXCR and kept in-frame beta chains. When rows share a CDR3 protein, they turn into one entry using the most common DNA and genes. The sample has fewer than 400,000 distinct CDR3 sequences on record, 15% to 20% of them singletons. The ten largest clonotypes hold around 10% of the sample. The sample was PBMCs. All receptors derive from a human donor in good health (CMV status not recorded). Some clones in this sample may be carry-over from other donors' samples.

The chain employs TRBV7-6 and TRBJ2-3; 12 bases match TRBD2. J was trimmed by 1 base and V by 2 bases; bases with no gene match: 16. CDR3 length: 21 amino acids. The germline gives CDR1 SGHVS, CDR2 FNYEAQ. For the CDR3, the DNA is TGTGCCAGCAGCTTACTAGCGGGGGGGCCTTACGGGGAGGAGCGCACAGATACGCAGTATTTT. Protein: CASSLLAGGPYGEERTDTQYF.

In this sample, this clonotype turned up many times. The chain links TRBV7-8 to TRBJ1-3, with D unclear. In germline, CDR1 is SGHVS, CDR2 FQNEAQ. Between the trimmed V and J ends, which lost 1 base and 8 bases, there was a span of 12 bases. This CDR3 contains 14 residues. CDR3 protein: CASSLVNWRDTIYF. CDR3 nucleotides: TGTGCCAGCAGCTTAGTGAACTGGAGGGACACCATATATTTT.

This clonotype turned up a few times. V usage is TRBV11-2 and J usage is TRBJ1-2; D uncertain. This CDR3 contains 12 residues. The germline V gene encodes CDR1 SGHAT and CDR2 FQNNGV. V shed 5 bases and J shed 5 bases, with 9 bases lying between them. CDR3 protein: CASSPVPYGYTF. CDR3 bases: TGTGCCAGCAGCCCAGTCCCTTATGGCTACACCTTC.

This clonotype came up a few times. In DNA form, the CDR3 reads TGTGCCAGCAGCTTTGCTAGCGGGGGAGAATTCCAAGAGACCCAGTACTTC. It yields the protein CASSFASGGEFQETQYF. This chain links TRBV5-6 with TRBJ2-5, with 10 nucleotides matching TRBD2. J was trimmed by 1 base and V by 2 bases; bases with no gene match: 8. Germline V gene data show CDR1 as SGHDT and CDR2 as YYEEEE. The CDR3 is 17 amino acids.

This clonotype has at least ten counts. This sequence joins TRBV19 and TRBJ2-1, with a tentative D call TRBD1 (6 bases). With 6 bases removed from V and 2 bases from J, the gap between germline ends came to 14 bases. The length of the CDR3 is 15 residues. The germline V gene has CDR1 LNHDA and CDR2 SQIVND (reference sequence). In nucleotides, the CDR3 is TGTGCCAGTAGGGACCACAGGGTCCCCTACAATGAGCAGTTCTTC. Its translation: CASRDHRVPYNEQFF.

The rearrangement uses TRBV6-5 and TRBJ2-7; 7 nucleotides line up with TRBD1. The CDR3 extends over 14 amino acids. The germline gives CDR1 MNHEY, CDR2 SVGAGI. The J segment lost 5 bases and the V segment lost 6 bases, leaving 10 bases of the junction unmatched. This CDR3 is CASRIDREPHEQYF. CDR3 DNA: TGTGCCAGCAGGATCGACAGGGAGCCCCACGAGCAGTACTTC.

V and J are TRBV7-9 and TRBJ2-3; 9 nucleotides align to TRBD1. V was pared by 2 bases and J by 7 bases, with 10 bases of the junction left unmatched. The CDR3 runs 16 residues. Germline values: CDR1 SEHNR, CDR2 FQNEAQ (reference sequence). The CDR3, as DNA: TGTGCCAGCAGCTTAAGTTCACAGGGGGCGCGTAATACGCAGTATTTT. Protein product: CASSLSSQGARNTQYF. Filled out from reference TRBV7-9 and TRBJ2-3, the complete variable domain reads DTGVSQNPRHKITKRGQNVTFRCDPISEHNRLYWYRQTLGQGPEFLTYFQNEAQLEKSRLLSDRFSAERPKGSFSTLEIQRTEQGDSAMYLCASSLSSQGARNTQYFGPGTRLTVL.

V gene TRBV11-2 combines with J gene TRBJ2-3; D gene uncertain. The CDR3 consists of 12 residues. Germline CDR1 and CDR2: SGHAT and FQNNGV. V lost 1 base, J lost 6 bases, and 5 bases lay in between. In DNA, the CDR3 is TGTGCCAGCAGCTTAGGGTACGATACGCAGTATTTT. It encodes CASSLGYDTQYF.

The table lists this clonotype with many counts. The chain combines TRBV11-2 with TRBJ1-3, with TRBD1 as a possible D gene (5 bases). This CDR3 is 13 amino acids long. With 3 bases removed from V and 7 bases from J, the gap between germline ends came to 10 bases. Germline V lookup: CDR1 SGHAT, CDR2 FQNNGV. CDR3 nucleotides: TGTGCCAGCAGCTTGTTTGGGGCGAACACCATATATTTT. It encodes CASSLFGANTIYF.

This clonotype was seen many times. V and J are TRBV7-8 and TRBJ1-1, with no clear D. Germline values: CDR1 SGHVS, CDR2 FQNEAQ. Trimming shortened V by 1 base and J by 3 bases, and 9 bases separated the two germline ends. The length of the CDR3 is 14 residues. CDR3 nucleotides: TGTGCCAGCAGCTTAGAAACGGAACACACTGAAGCTTTCTTT. It codes for CASSLETEHTEAFF.

The sample holds a few counts of this clonotype. The chain is built from TRBV29-1 and TRBJ2-3; TRBD2 might be the D (6 bases). The germline V gene encodes CDR1 SQVTM and CDR2 ANQGSEA. This CDR3 is built from 14 residues. The V and J ends lost 1 base and 0 bases respectively, with 8 bases between them. CDR3 sequence reads: CSVEAGTSTDTQYF. DNA of the CDR3: TGCAGCGTTGAAGCGGGGACTAGCACAGATACGCAGTATTTT.

At least ten counts were recorded for this clonotype. J is TRBJ1-5 and V is TRBV6-2 or TRBV6-3; D gene uncertain. The CDR3 has 13 residues. Trimming took off 6 bases at V and 0 bases at J, with 6 bases between the two ends. Germline CDR1 reads MNHEY; CDR2 reads SVGEGT. CDR3: CASRRYSNQPQHF. Written as DNA, the CDR3 is TGTGCCAGCAGAAGGTATAGCAATCAGCCCCAGCATTTT.

This clonotype was seen a few times. J is TRBJ1-1 and V is TRBV29-1; possible D gene TRBD1, 5 bases. Germline V gene lookup returns CDR1 SQVTM and CDR2 ANQGSEA. Trimming removed 3 bases from V and 3 bases from J, with 14 bases in between. CDR3 length: 14 residues. Here the CDR3 DNA reads TGCAGCGTTGAGATAGCTGGGGCCTACACTGAAGCTTTCTTT. As protein: CSVEIAGAYTEAFF.

This clonotype showed up many times. The V and J genes are TRBV7-2 and TRBJ2-1, with no clear D. This CDR3 is built from 12 residues. Per the germline V gene, CDR1 is SGHTA and CDR2 is FQGNSA. Trimming cost V 3 bases and J 6 bases, with 6 bases left between them. The CDR3, as DNA: TGTGCCAGCAGCTTCATTGGCAATGAGCAGTTCTTC. Protein: CASSFIGNEQFF.

The sample holds many counts of this clonotype. This chain links TRBV5-4 with TRBJ2-7; tentatively, D is TRBD1 or TRBD2 (5 bases each). Deletions cut 4 bases from V and 3 bases from J, with 14 bases between. This CDR3 comprises 14 residues. CDR1 and CDR2 from the germline V gene are SGHNT and YYREEE (reference sequence). CDR3 nucleotides: TGTGCCAGCAGCCAAGGGACCAACAACTACGAGCAGTACTTC. This codes for CASSQGTNNYEQYF.

This clonotype showed up just a few times. J is TRBJ2-7 and V is TRBV6-1, with TRBD2 matching 10 bases. V was clipped by 6 bases and J by 2 bases; unmatched bases: 4. The CDR3 has 14 residues. CDR1 and CDR2 (germline): MNHNS, SASEGT. CDR3 DNA sequence: TGTGCCAGCAGAGGACTAGCGGTCCCCTACGAGCAGTACTTC. Its protein product is CASRGLAVPYEQYF.